This is a list of T cell receptor beta chains from one sample in a study of T cells in Graves' hyperthyroidism and ophthalmopathy. TCRdb used MiXCR to reprocess the multiplex PCR reads, holding one entry per CDR3 protein. The data show about 840,000 distinct CDR3 sequences, roughly 40% seen once. Sequenced sample: blood. Receptor source: a man aged 18 to 29 with Graves' hyperthyroidism. The CDR3 runs from the conserved cysteine through the conserved F or W. A D gene is named only where the DNA matches it firmly. Part of the rows lack a size; the others show once, few, many or a class for expanded clones.

size,D,J,V,CDR3,DNA
NA,NA,TRBJ1-1,TRBV7-3,CASSFYGRRVNTEAFF,TGTGCCAGCAGCTTCTACGGGAGGAGGGTGAACACTGAAGCTTTCTTT
once,NA,TRBJ2-2,TRBV6-1,CASSHGPNTGELFF,TGTGCCAGCAGCCACGGACCTAACACCGGGGAGCTGTTTTTT
NA,NA,TRBJ2-7,TRBV29-1,CATREPLSYEQYF,TGTGCCACAAGGGAACCCCTCTCCTACGAGCAGTACTTC
few,NA,TRBJ1-1,TRBV5-1,CASKPSVDTEAFF,TGCGCCAGCAAGCCGTCGGTGGACACTGAAGCTTTCTTT
few,NA,TRBJ1-5,TRBV20-1,CSARGGQVNQPQHF,TGCAGCGCCCGGGGGGGACAAGTTAATCAGCCCCAGCATTTT
many,NA,TRBJ2-7,TRBV13,CASSLGGSPHEQYF,TGTGCCAGCAGCTTAGGTGGTAGTCCCCACGAGCAGTACTTC
NA,TRBD1,TRBJ2-6,TRBV7-9,CASSPGTGGLGANVLTF,TGTGCCAGCAGCCCGGGGACAGGGGGCTTAGGGGCCAACGTCCTGACTTTC
many,TRBD1,TRBJ1-6,TRBV5-1,CASSLAGDRGSPLHF,TGCGCCAGCAGCTTGGCGGGAGACAGGGGATCACCCCTCCACTTT
NA,TRBD1,TRBJ1-4,TRBV7-3,CATSSRDRVDEKLFF,TGTGCCACCAGCAGTCGGGACAGGGTTGATGAAAAACTGTTTTTT
once,NA,TRBJ1-1,TRBV5-1,CASSLSRGSSEAFF,TGTGCCAGCAGCTTGTCACGGGGTTCGTCTGAAGCTTTCTTT
NA,NA,TRBJ2-5,TRBV29-1,CSSGPGETQYF,TGCAGCTCGGGACCCGGAGAGACCCAGTACTTC
NA,TRBD1,TRBJ1-2,TRBV27,CASRVSAGTAANYGYTF,TGTGCCAGCAGGGTATCGGCCGGGACAGCAGCTAACTATGGCTACACCTTC
few,TRBD1,TRBJ1-3,TRBV7-6,CASSLGQGRGNTIYF,TGTGCCAGCAGCTTAGGACAGGGGCGCGGAAACACCATATATTTT
NA,NA,TRBJ2-7,TRBV29-1,CSFTKERAYEQYF,TGCAGCTTCACTAAGGAGAGGGCCTACGAGCAGTACTTC
NA,NA,TRBJ1-2,TRBV2,CASSTEARSGYTF,TGTGCCAGCAGTACAGAGGCCCGCTCCGGCTACACCTTC
few,NA,TRBJ1-3,TRBV19,CASSDLRGYSGNTIYF,TGTGCCAGTAGTGACCTCAGGGGCTACTCTGGAAACACCATATATTTT
few,NA,TRBJ2-7,TRBV5-6,CASSLGLVKEEQYF,TGTGCCAGCAGCTTGGGGTTAGTTAAGGAGGAGCAGTACTTC
few,NA,TRBJ2-5,TRBV20-1,CSAPPGSQETQYF,TGCAGTGCCCCCCCGGGATCACAGGAGACCCAGTACTTC
NA,NA,TRBJ1-5,TRBV7-9,CASSLVGGARGNQPQHF,TGTGCCAGCAGCTTGGTAGGGGGGGCAAGAGGCAATCAGCCCCAGCATTTT
NA,TRBD1,TRBJ1-6,TRBV7-9,CASARTGDSPLHF,TGTGCCAGCGCCCGGACAGGGGATTCACCCCTCCACTTT
NA,TRBD2,TRBJ2-7,TRBV10-3,CAIRTGTSGAYEQYF,TGTGCCATCAGAACCGGGACTAGCGGGGCCTACGAGCAGTACTTC
NA,NA,TRBJ2-7,TRBV29-1,CSVDRDGSSYEQYF,TGCAGCGTTGACCGGGACGGTAGCTCCTACGAGCAGTACTTC
NA,NA,TRBJ2-7,TRBV7-9,CASSPRTNEQYF,TGTGCCAGCAGCCCAAGGACAAACGAGCAGTACTTC
many,TRBD1,TRBJ1-5,TRBV19,CASTPGATGGYQPQHF,TGTGCCAGTACGCCGGGGGCGACAGGGGGATATCAGCCCCAGCATTTT
many,NA,TRBJ1-2,TRBV7-9,CASSRRAYGYTF,TGTGCCAGCAGCCGACGCGCCTACGGCTACACCTTC
few,TRBD1,TRBJ1-1,TRBV7-9,CASLRAGGLTEAFF,TGTGCCAGCTTAAGGGCAGGGGGCTTGACTGAAGCTTTCTTT
many,TRBD1,TRBJ2-5,TRBV29-1,CSAPTGGIETQYF,TGCAGCGCACCGACAGGGGGCATCGAGACCCAGTACTTC
few,TRBD1,TRBJ1-1,TRBV20-1,CSASIDRATEAFF,TGCAGTGCTTCAATTGACAGGGCCACTGAAGCTTTCTTT